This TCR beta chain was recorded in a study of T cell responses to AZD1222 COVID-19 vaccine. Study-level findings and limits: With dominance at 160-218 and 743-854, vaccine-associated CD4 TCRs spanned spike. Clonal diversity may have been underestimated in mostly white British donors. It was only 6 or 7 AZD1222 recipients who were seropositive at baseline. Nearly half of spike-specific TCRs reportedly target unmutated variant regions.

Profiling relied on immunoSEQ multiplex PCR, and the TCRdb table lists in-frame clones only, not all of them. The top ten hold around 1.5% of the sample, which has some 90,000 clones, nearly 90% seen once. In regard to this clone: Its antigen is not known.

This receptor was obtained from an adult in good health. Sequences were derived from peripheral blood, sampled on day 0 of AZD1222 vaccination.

CDR3 loop: CASSSRYSGARELFF. The DNA of the CDR3 is TGTGCCAGCAGTTCCCGTTACTCGGGCGCCAGGGAGCTGTTTTTT. The gene calls are TRBV6-5 and TRBJ2-2; unclear D gene. The CDR3 has 15 amino acids. The germline CDR1 and CDR2 sequences are MNHEY and SVGAGI. With 4 bases removed from V and 9 bases from J, the gap between germline ends came to 18 bases.